What follows are 2 T cell receptor beta chains derived from one specimen sequenced in a study of T cells after yellow fever vaccination (dated by TCRdb to the late 2010s). Taken with the paper, the label for treatment or condition translates to: live attenuated yellow fever vaccine strain. Library preparation was by 5' RACE. Sequencer: Illumina HiSeq 2500. TCRdb reran the public reads through fastp at Q25 and MiXCR, keeping productive beta chains. Records with the same CDR3 protein are collapsed into one entry carrying the most frequent genes and DNA. This sample has some 560,000 distinct CDR3 sequences in its table, and roughly a sixth of those were observed once. The ten top clones hold around 15% of the sample. This material consisted of PBMCs, taken 5 days after the first yellow fever vaccination. These receptors were taken from a man younger than 35 who received the YFV17D yellow fever vaccine.

This clonotype has at least ten counts. This chain joins TRBV4-1 and TRBJ2-7; perhaps D is TRBD1 or TRBD2 (6 bases each). V was pared by 2 bases and J by 3 bases, with 11 bases between. The CDR3 loop spans 14 amino acids. Germline V lookup: CDR1 MGHRA, CDR2 YSYEKL. The CDR3 region has the DNA TGCGCCAGCAGCCAAAGGGGGGAGAGCTACGAGCAGTACTTC. Residues: CASSQRGESYEQYF.

This clonotype occurred a few times. The chain combines TRBV7-9 with TRBJ1-1, with TRBD1 identical over 7 bases. This CDR3 comprises 16 residues. Germline V CDR1 and CDR2: SEHNR, FQNEAQ (reference sequence). V gave up 5 bases and J gave up 4 bases; unmatched junction bases: 13. CDR3 nucleotides: TGTGCCAGCAGCCATACCACCGGGACAGATCGCACTGAAGCTTTCTTT. Its protein product is CASSHTTGTDRTEAFF.